This TCR beta chain was identified during a study of CD8+ T cells in alopecia areata. Study-wide findings and caveats: In lesional scalp, particularly from alopecia totalis/universalis, clonality was higher than in normal scalp.

The sample holds a few counts of this clone. Its antigen is undetermined. It was cDNA, reverse transcribed from extracted RNA, that served as the sequencing template. Some clones are missing from TCRdb's copy, which holds only in-frame ones; the method was immunoSEQ multiplex PCR. The sample consists of approximately 9,800 clones, 50% to 80% of them appearing once. Obtained from alopecia areata patients were lesional scalp punch biopsies along with peripheral blood. The sequenced material came from skin. The TCR sequence derives from a human donor with alopecia areata.

The CDR3 DNA sequence: TGTGCCAGCTGGGGGGGCAGCCCCACAGATACGCAGTATTTT. It encodes CASWGGSPTDTQYF. The chain joins TRBV2 to TRBJ2-3, with D possibly matching TRBD2 (7 bases). V was trimmed by 8 bases and J by 2 bases, leaving 14 bases between them. This CDR3 contains 14 residues. Germline CDR1 SNHLY, CDR2 FYNNEI.